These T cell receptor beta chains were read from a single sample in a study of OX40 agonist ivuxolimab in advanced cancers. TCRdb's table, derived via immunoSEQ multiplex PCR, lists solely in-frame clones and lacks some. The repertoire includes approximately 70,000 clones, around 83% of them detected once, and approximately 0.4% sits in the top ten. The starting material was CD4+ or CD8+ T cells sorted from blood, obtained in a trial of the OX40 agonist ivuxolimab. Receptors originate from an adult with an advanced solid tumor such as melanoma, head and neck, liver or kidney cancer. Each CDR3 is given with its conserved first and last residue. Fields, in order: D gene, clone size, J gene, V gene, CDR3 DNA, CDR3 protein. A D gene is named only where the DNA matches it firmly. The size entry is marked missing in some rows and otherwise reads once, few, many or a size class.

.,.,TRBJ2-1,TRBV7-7,TGTGCCAGCAGTCTAGGGGGTAAAGCGCTCAATGAGCAGTTCTTC,CASSLGGKALNEQFF
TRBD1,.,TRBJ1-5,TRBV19,TGTGCCAGTAGTTTAACCAGCCTCAGGGGGCAGCCCCAGCATTTT,CASSLTSLRGQPQHF
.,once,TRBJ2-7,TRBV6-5,TGTGCCAGCAGTTACTCGAATCGGGCGGACGCGCAGTACTTC,CASSYSNRADAQYF
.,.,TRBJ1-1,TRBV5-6,TGTGCCAGCAGCCTGTGGGGGGCGCGCTTTGAAGCTTTCTTT,CASSLWGARFEAFF
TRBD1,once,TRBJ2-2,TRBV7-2,TGTGCCAGCAGCTTAGGAAAAGACAGGGGGCGCACCGGGGAGCTGTTTTTT,CASSLGKDRGRTGELFF
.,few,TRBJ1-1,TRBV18,TGTGCCAGCTCACTTTTCAGGGAAAACACTGAAGCTTTCTTT,CASSLFRENTEAFF
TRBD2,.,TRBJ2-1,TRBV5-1,TGCGCCAGCAGCCCGCTAGCGGGGACGAGCTCCTACAATGAGCAGTTCTTC,CASSPLAGTSSYNEQFF
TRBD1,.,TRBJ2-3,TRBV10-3,TGTGCCATCAGTGAGTCAGGACAGGGGGCGCTGAATACGCAGTATTTT,CAISESGQGALNTQYF
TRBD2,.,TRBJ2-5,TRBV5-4,TGTGCCAGCAGCCCGACTAGCGGCCAAGAGACCCAGTACTTC,CASSPTSGQETQYF
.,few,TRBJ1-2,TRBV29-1,TGCAGCGCTAAGGACAGCTTCTATGGCTACACCTTC,CSAKDSFYGYTF
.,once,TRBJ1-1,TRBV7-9,TGTGCCAGCAGGCCAGGGGTAACTGAAGCTTTCTTT,CASRPGVTEAFF
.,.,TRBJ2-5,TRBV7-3,TGTGCCAGCAGCTTCCCAGGGGAGCAGACCCAGTACTTC,CASSFPGEQTQYF
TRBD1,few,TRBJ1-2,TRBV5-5,TGTGCCAGCAGCTTGGAGTCGACAGGGTACTACGGCTACACCTTC,CASSLESTGYYGYTF
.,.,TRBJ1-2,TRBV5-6,TGTGCCAGCAGCTTGGGCGCGTTCTATGGCTACACCTTC,CASSLGAFYGYTF
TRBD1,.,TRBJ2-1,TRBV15,TGTGCCACCAGCACCCCCGGGGGGACAGGGGACCAAAATGAGCAGTTCTTC,CATSTPGGTGDQNEQFF
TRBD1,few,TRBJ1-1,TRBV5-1,TGCGCCAGCAGCAGTGGGACAGGGAATCAGAGAGCTTTCTTT,CASSSGTGNQRAFF
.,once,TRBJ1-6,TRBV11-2,TGTGCCAGCAGGCGTAGTACAGGTGGATCACCCCTCCACTTT,CASRRSTGGSPLHF
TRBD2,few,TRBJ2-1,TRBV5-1,TGCGCCAGCAGCACCAAGGCTAGCGGGGGCCCCAATGAGCAGTTCTTC,CASSTKASGGPNEQFF
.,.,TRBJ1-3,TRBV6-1,TGTGCCAGCAGTGAACTTCCCCGGGGGCTATATGGAAACACCATATATTTT,CASSELPRGLYGNTIYF
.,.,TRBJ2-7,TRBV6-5,TGTGCCAGCAGTTACTCGAGACAACAATCCTACGAGCAGTACTTC,CASSYSRQQSYEQYF
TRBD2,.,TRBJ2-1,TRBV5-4,TGTGCCAGCAGCTCTCATGAGCGGGGGGCCTCCAATGAGCAGTTCTTC,CASSSHERGASNEQFF
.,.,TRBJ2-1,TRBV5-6,TGTGCCAGCAGCTCCACTTACAATGAGCAGTTCTTC,CASSSTYNEQFF
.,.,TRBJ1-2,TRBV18,TGTGCCAGCTCACCACAGAGGGATAACTATGGCTACACCTTC,CASSPQRDNYGYTF
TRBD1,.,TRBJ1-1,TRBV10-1,TGCGCCAGCAGCCCGACAGGGGGGACTGAAGCTTTCTTT,CASSPTGGTEAFF
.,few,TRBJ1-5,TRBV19,TGTGCCAGTAGTCATAGGGGGGATGCGGCTAATCAGCCCCAGCATTTT,CASSHRGDAANQPQHF
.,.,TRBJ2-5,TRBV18,TGTGCCAGCTCACCCTCGTCGATAGCGCTTGAGACCCAGTACTTC,CASSPSSIALETQYF
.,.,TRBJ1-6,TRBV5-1,TGCGCCAGCAGCTCCGACAGTGGAAATTCACCCCTCCACTTT,CASSSDSGNSPLHF
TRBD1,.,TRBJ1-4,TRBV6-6,TGTGCCAGCAGAACAGGGGAATTGAATGAAAAACTGTTTTTT,CASRTGELNEKLFF
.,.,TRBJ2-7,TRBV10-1,TGCGCCAGCCCTCCGGGACCGGACTCCTACGAGCAGTACTTC,CASPPGPDSYEQYF
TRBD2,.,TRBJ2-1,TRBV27,TGTGCCAGCAGTTTTTACATTGGGAGGGCCAATCGGAATGAGCAGTTCTTC,CASSFYIGRANRNEQFF
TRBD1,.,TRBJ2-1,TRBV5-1,TGCGCCAGCAGCATGGGGTGGGGACAGGGGCTCAATGAGCAGTTCTTC,CASSMGWGQGLNEQFF
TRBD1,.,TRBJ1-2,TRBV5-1,TGCGCCAGCAGCGCATGGGACAGGGGTTATGGCTACACCTTC,CASSAWDRGYGYTF
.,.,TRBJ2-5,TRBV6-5,TGTGCCAGCAGTTCCCGACGTTCCATGAGAGAGACCCAGTACTTC,CASSSRRSMRETQYF
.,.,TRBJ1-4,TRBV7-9,TGTGCCAGCAGCTTATACGGCGAAAAACTGTTTTTT,CASSLYGEKLFF
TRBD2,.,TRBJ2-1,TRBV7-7,TGTGCCAGCAGCTTAAGTAGCGGGCTGGCCTACAATGAGCAGTTCTTC,CASSLSSGLAYNEQFF
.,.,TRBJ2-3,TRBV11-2,TGTGCCAGCAGCTTAGGCCCCCTAGGAACAGATACGCAGTATTTT,CASSLGPLGTDTQYF
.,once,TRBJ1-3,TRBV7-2,TGTGCCAGCAGTACAGCATTCTCTGGAAACACCATATATTTT,CASSTAFSGNTIYF
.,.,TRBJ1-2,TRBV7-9,TGTGCCAGCAGCTTAAGTCAGGAAAACTATGGCTACACCTTC,CASSLSQENYGYTF
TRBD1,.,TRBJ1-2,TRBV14,TGTGCCAGCAGCCAGGCTATGGGACAGGCCTATGGCTACACCTTC,CASSQAMGQAYGYTF
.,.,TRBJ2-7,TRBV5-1,TGCGCCAGCAGCTTGGTAGGTCGCCTGGCCTACGAGCAGTACTTC,CASSLVGRLAYEQYF
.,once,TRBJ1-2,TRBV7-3,TGTGCCAGCAGCAAGACAGGTCGTGATGGCTACACCTTC,CASSKTGRDGYTF
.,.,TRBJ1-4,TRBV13,TGTGCCAGCAGGAAGACAGGCGGAGAGGGAAAACTGTTTTTT,CASRKTGGEGKLFF
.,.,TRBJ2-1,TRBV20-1,TGCAGTGCCCCGGCCTACAATGAGCAGTTCTTC,CSAPAYNEQFF
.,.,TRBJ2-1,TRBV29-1,TGCAGCGGGAACACAAGAGACTCTCGACGATCCTACAATGAGCAGTTCTTC,CSGNTRDSRRSYNEQFF
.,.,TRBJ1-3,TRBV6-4,TGTGCCAGCAGTCCGGTACGAGGGATTCATTCTGGAAACACCATATATTTT,CASSPVRGIHSGNTIYF
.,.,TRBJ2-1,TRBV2,TGTGCCAGCAGTGAGGCGAGGGTCTCCAGGACCTACAATGAGCAGTTCTTC,CASSEARVSRTYNEQFF
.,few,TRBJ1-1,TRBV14,TGTGCCAGCAGCCAACCGGGAATGAACACTGAAGCTTTCTTT,CASSQPGMNTEAFF
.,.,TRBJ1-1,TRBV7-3,TGTGCCAGCAGCTTAACGCGGGGCCAGAACACTGAAGCTTTCTTT,CASSLTRGQNTEAFF
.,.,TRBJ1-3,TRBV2,TGTGCCAGCAGCTCGGTCCCTGGAAACACCATATATTTT,CASSSVPGNTIYF
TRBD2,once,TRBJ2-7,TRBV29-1,TGCAGCGTTGATCTGGGGGGGTACGAGCAGTACTTC,CSVDLGGYEQYF
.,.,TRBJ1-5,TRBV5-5,TGTGCCAGCAGCTCCGGAGAAGGGGCTAGCAATCAGCCCCAGCATTTT,CASSSGEGASNQPQHF
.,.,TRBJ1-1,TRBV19,TGTGCCAGTAGAGGATGGAGAGGGGAGAACACTGAAGCTTTCTTT,CASRGWRGENTEAFF
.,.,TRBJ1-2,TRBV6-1,TGTGCCAGCAAGAGCCCGGGGGCGCGTGATGGCTACACCTTC,CASKSPGARDGYTF
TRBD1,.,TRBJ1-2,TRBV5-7,TGTGCCAGCAGCTGGGGGGACAGGGGGGCCTATGGCTACACCTTC,CASSWGDRGAYGYTF
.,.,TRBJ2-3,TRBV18,TGTGCCAGCTCACCCCTAGCGTTAGACCTGGATACGCAGTATTTT,CASSPLALDLDTQYF
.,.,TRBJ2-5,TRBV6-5,TGTGCCAGCAGTTATATTCGGGGGGCCCAAGAGACCCAGTACTTC,CASSYIRGAQETQYF
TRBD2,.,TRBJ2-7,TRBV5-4,TGTGCCAGCAGCTCCTTAGCGGGAGCTTCCTACGAGCAGTACTTC,CASSSLAGASYEQYF
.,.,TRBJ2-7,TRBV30,TGTGCCTGGAGTCGGGGCCTGGGGCAGGGATTTTACGAGCAGTACTTC,CAWSRGLGQGFYEQYF
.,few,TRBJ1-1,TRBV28,TGTGCCAGCAGTCCGTACGGACGGGACACTGAAGCTTTCTTT,CASSPYGRDTEAFF
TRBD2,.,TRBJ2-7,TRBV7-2,TGTGCCAGCAGGGTTAGCGGGAGTAATGATTTCGGGCAGTACTTC,CASRVSGSNDFGQYF